The present entry profiles one TCR beta chain with its context. Its antigen is not known. This sample was taken from a study of cytomegalovirus exposure and HLA in healthy donors. Study-wide points: The authors excluded some V segments, including TRBV6-2 and TRBV6-3, as indistinguishable.

Germline V gene lookup returns CDR1 SNHLY and CDR2 FYNNEI. The CDR3 length is 15 residues. The junction had 8 bases not matched to a gene; V was cut back by 4 bases and J by 5 bases. Researchers ran the PCR with 60 Vbeta and 13 Jbeta primers. As handled by the study authors: The count from a later analysis was about 80 million unique TCR beta chains, some 10 million of them shared. Measured with immunoSEQ multiplex PCR; TCRdb has only the in-frame clones, and not every one. V, J and clone size are those of that table, while D and trimming were read from the DNA. The sample comprises fewer than 90,000 clones, about 81% of which are singletons, and 6.5% rests with the top ten.

The gene calls are TRBV2 and TRBJ2-5, with 9 bases aligning to TRBD2. The sequence derives from a human donor in good health. Specimen: PBMCs. CDR3 amino acids: CASSADSGGRETQYF. The CDR3 DNA reads as TGTGCCAGCAGTGCGGACAGCGGGGGGAGGGAGACCCAGTACTTC.